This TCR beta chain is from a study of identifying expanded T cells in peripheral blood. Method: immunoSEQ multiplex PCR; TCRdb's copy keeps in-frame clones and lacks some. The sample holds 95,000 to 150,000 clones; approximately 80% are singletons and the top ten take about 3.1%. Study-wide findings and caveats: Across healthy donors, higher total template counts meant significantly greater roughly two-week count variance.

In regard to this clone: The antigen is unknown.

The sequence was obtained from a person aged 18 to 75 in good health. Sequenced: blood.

CDR3 bases: TGTGCCAGCAGTGGGACAGGGGCCTACAATGAGCAGTTCTTC. Encoded protein: CASSGTGAYNEQFF. The chain has TRBV6-6 and TRBJ2-1; 10 bases map to TRBD1. There are 14 residues in the CDR3. The V and J ends lost 5 bases and 2 bases, in that order; junction bases with no gene match: 0. The germline V gene encodes CDR1 MNHNY and CDR2 SVGAGI (reference sequence).